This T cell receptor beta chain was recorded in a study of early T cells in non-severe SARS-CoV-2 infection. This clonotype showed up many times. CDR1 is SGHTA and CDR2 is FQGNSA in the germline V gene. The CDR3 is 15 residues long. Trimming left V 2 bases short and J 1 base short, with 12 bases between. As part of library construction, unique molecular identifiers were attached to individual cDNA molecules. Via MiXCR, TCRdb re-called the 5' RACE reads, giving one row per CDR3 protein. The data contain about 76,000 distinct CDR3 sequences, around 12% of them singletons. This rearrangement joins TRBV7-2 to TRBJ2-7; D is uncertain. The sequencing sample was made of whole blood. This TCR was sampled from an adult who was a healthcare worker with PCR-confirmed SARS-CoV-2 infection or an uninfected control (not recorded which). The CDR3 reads CASSLRPSPSYEQYF. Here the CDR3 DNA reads TGTGCCAGCAGCTTACGACCATCCCCTTCCTACGAGCAGTACTTC.